What follows are 2 T cell receptor beta chains derived from one specimen sequenced in a study of T-cell memory formation after mild COVID-19. Each CDR3 protein is one row after TCRdb ran MiXCR on the 5' RACE reads. The sample consists of hundreds of thousands of distinct CDR3 sequences, about 18% of them appearing once. The sequenced material came from PBMCs or a T cell subset sorted from them (not recorded which). These receptors all stem from an adult woman who had mild COVID-19 (a few samples of this study predate the infection). Cell type and time point are not known.

The chain couples TRBV20-1 to TRBJ2-5; 9 positions agree with TRBD1. The CDR3 consists of 14 residues. Germline trimming cut 0 bases from V and 5 bases from J; bases unmatched to any gene: 4. Per the germline V gene, CDR1 is DFQATT and CDR2 is SNEGSKA (reference sequence). CDR3 residues: CSAREGTGTETQYF. Written as DNA, the CDR3 is TGCAGTGCTAGAGAAGGGACAGGGACGGAGACCCAGTACTTC.

This rearrangement joins TRBV15 to TRBJ2-7, with 10 bases aligning to TRBD1. Trimming took 4 bases from V and 5 from J; bases not matched to a gene: 8. CDR3 length: 15 amino acids. CDR1 is LNHNV and CDR2 is YYDKDF in the germline V gene (reference sequence). The CDR3 here is CATSTAGQGLHEQYF. In DNA form, the CDR3 reads TGTGCCACCAGCACGGCGGGACAGGGGTTGCACGAGCAGTACTTC.